The clone carrying this T cell receptor (beta chain) showed up many times. The antigen is not known. What was amplified from RNA transcripts were TCR beta CDR3 regions. HTBI primers were used for first-round RT-PCR of the TCR CDR3. Using its own MiXCR run on the multiplex PCR reads, TCRdb lists one record per CDR3 protein. The sample lists roughly 500,000 distinct CDR3 sequences, more than 15% occurring once. The PBMCs were taken from more than 8 ml of fresh peripheral blood. The data belong to a study of T cells in Graves' hyperthyroidism and ophthalmopathy. Overall study findings and caveats: Before onset, by a median of around 6.4 months, the model predicted ophthalmopathy.

The CDR3 runs to 15 residues. CDR1 and CDR2 from the germline V gene are SGHTA and FQGNSA. J gave up 6 bases and V 5 bases, and 10 bases lay outside the gene matches. What was sequenced was blood. This TCR was sampled from a woman in her twenties or thirties with Graves' ophthalmopathy. The chain carries TRBV7-2 and TRBJ2-1; 7 positions agree with TRBD2. CDR3 loop: CASSPPGGNGNEQFF. Written as DNA, the CDR3 is TGTGCCAGCAGCCCCCCGGGAGGCAATGGCAATGAGCAGTTCTTC.